This T cell receptor (beta chain) was sequenced in a study of CD8+ T cells in alopecia areata. Study details: Patients in the treated group were given tofacitinib by mouth, 5 to 10 mg twice a day. Study conclusions and caveats: Shared TCR sequences were less clear between patients than in mice, possibly partly from HLA diversity. Lesional tissue from the scalp (especially in alopecia totalis/universalis) showed higher clonality than normal scalp.

Individuals with alopecia areata gave both lesional scalp punch biopsies and peripheral blood for collection. To note about this clone: Its antigen is unknown.

The V gene's germline CDR1 is GTSNPN and CDR2 SVGIG (reference sequence). The ends were cut back, 2 bases at V and 2 bases at J, with 10 bases in the middle. This CDR3 comprises 13 residues. RNA, once extracted, was reverse transcribed into cDNA for use as the sequencing template. Here immunoSEQ multiplex PCR was the method, and the copy in TCRdb shows in-frame clones only, minus some. Here the sample spans approximately 66,000 clones, approximately 64% being singletons. The sequence was obtained from a human donor with alopecia areata. The sequenced sample was CD8+ T cells sorted from blood, obtained at week 0. This rearrangement joins TRBV30 to TRBJ2-7; D tentatively reads TRBD1 or TRBD2 (5 bases each). As DNA, the CDR3 is TGTGCCTGGAGTATCGGGACGGCCTACGAGCAGTACTTC. The encoded protein is CAWSIGTAYEQYF.